Each of the 9 T cell receptor beta chains below was sequenced from the same sample in a study of OX40 agonist ivuxolimab in advanced cancers. The table came from immunoSEQ multiplex PCR; TCRdb's copy has only in-frame clones and leaves some out. This table holds roughly 70,000 clones, almost 90% found once. The sample here was CD4+ or CD8+ T cells sorted from blood, taken in a trial of the OX40 agonist ivuxolimab. Source of these receptors: an adult with an advanced solid tumor such as melanoma, head and neck, liver or kidney cancer.

The rearrangement joins TRBV19 to TRBJ1-1, with a tentative D call TRBD1 (6 bases). V gave up 1 base and J gave up 4 bases, with 19 bases separating them. There are 17 residues in the CDR3. CDR1 is LNHDA, CDR2 SQIVND, per germline (reference sequence). This chain's CDR3 is CASSIGPPQGGGTEAFF. CDR3 nucleotide sequence: TGTGCCAGTAGTATAGGTCCCCCACAGGGTGGGGGCACTGAAGCTTTCTTT.

The genes are TRBV6-1 and TRBJ1-1; 11 nucleotides align to TRBD1. This CDR3 region has 15 residues. From germline, CDR1 is MNHNS and CDR2 SASEGT. The trim removed 4 bases at V and 5 bases at J, leaving 6 bases unmatched. CDR3 DNA: TGTGCCAGCAGTGCCGGACAGGGGGCGCTTACTGAAGCTTTCTTT. It yields the protein CASSAGQGALTEAFF.

V and J are TRBV11-2 and TRBJ2-3, with TRBD2 as a possible D gene (6 bases). CDR3 length: 17 amino acids. Germline V gene sequence: CDR1 SGHAT, CDR2 FQNNGV. Trimming took 1 base from V and 1 from J, leaving 15 bases between them. The CDR3 here is CASSLALPGGGTDTQYF. The DNA for the CDR3 is TGTGCCAGCAGCTTAGCCTTGCCGGGCGGGGGCACAGATACGCAGTATTTT. The full variable domain, in which reference TRBV11-2 and TRBJ2-3 provide the parts outside the CDR3, is EAGVAQSPRYKIIEKRQSVAFWCNPISGHATLYWYQQILGQGPKLLIQFQNNGVVDDSQLPKDRFSAERLKGVDSTLKIQPAKLEDSAVYLCASSLALPGGGTDTQYFGPGTRLTVL.

The chain recombines TRBV10-3 with TRBJ2-6; TRBD1 or TRBD2 may be the D gene (5 bases each). The V gene's germline CDR1 is ENHRY and CDR2 SYGVKD. V dropped 6 bases and J dropped 1 base, with 10 bases sitting between them. This CDR3 is 15 amino acids long. CDR3 in DNA: TGTGCCATCAGGGCTGAGGGGTCTGGGGCCAACGTCCTGACTTTC. This codes for CAIRAEGSGANVLTF.

This clone appeared a few times. The chain joins TRBV7-3 to TRBJ1-2; 9 bases agree with TRBD1. The CDR3 runs to 15 residues. The junction had 6 bases not matched to a gene; V was cut back by 5 bases and J by 2 bases. Per germline, CDR1 SGHTA and CDR2 FQGTGA. In DNA form, the CDR3 reads TGTGCCAGCAGCCCAGGACAGGGGCTCAACTATGGCTACACCTTC. Translated, it gives CASSPGQGLNYGYTF.

The genes are TRBV2 and TRBJ1-5; 7 nucleotides line up with TRBD1. After removal of 10 bases from V and 5 bases from J, the junction contained 8 bases not matched to a gene. Germline V gene lookup returns CDR1 SNHLY and CDR2 FYNNEI. CDR3 length: 13 residues. Here the CDR3 reads CATKTGLDQPQHF. CDR3 DNA sequence: TGTGCCACAAAGACAGGGCTAGATCAGCCCCAGCATTTT.

This clone was detected only once. The chain links TRBV11-3 to TRBJ2-1; 9 nucleotides agree with TRBD1. The CDR3 covers 15 residues. Germline CDR1 SGHNT, CDR2 YENEEA. V shed 5 bases, J shed 7 bases, and the junction held 9 bases outside the gene matches. DNA for the CDR3: TGTGCCAGCAGCCAGGGACAGGGAAAGTCTAATGAGCAGTTCTTC. This sequence encodes CASSQGQGKSNEQFF.

This rearrangement joins TRBV2 to TRBJ2-7; the match to TRBD1 covers 7 bases. The germline CDR1 and CDR2 sequences are SNHLY and FYNNEI. The CDR3 is made up of 14 amino acids. V trimming: 8 bases; J trimming: 0 bases; junction bases outside the gene matches: 7. CDR3 DNA sequence: TGTGCCAGCCACCTCGGGACAGCCTCCTACGAGCAGTACTTC. Protein sequence: CASHLGTASYEQYF.

The table lists this clone with a few counts. This CDR3 is also generated by other DNA sequences in the sample. J is TRBJ2-5 and V is TRBV28, with D tentatively TRBD1 or TRBD2 (5 bases each). The CDR3 totals 12 residues. Deletions cut 5 bases from V and 4 bases from J, with 8 bases between. The V gene's germline CDR1 is MDHEN and CDR2 SYDVKM. CDR3 residues: CASSERGETQYF. In DNA, the CDR3 is TGTGCCAGCAGTGAGAGGGGAGAGACCCAGTACTTC.